These 15 T cell receptor beta chains were sequenced from one sample in a study of CD8 T cells in ankylosing spondylitis. TCRdb processed the 5' RACE reads anew with MiXCR; each CDR3 protein has one entry. The sample holds around 300,000 distinct CDR3 sequences; around 21% are singletons and the top ten take roughly 3.6%. The sample consisted of blood, either unsorted or a sorted T cell fraction (not recorded which). These receptors all stem from a female donor with ankylosing spondylitis or in good health (not recorded which).

This clonotype was recorded a few times. The chain employs TRBV9 and TRBJ2-1, with 11 nucleotides matching TRBD2. The CDR3 has 15 amino acids. Germline loops: CDR1 SGDLS, CDR2 YYNGEE. The V gene end was trimmed by 0 bases and the J gene end by 5 bases; junction bases not matched to a gene: 1. This CDR3 is CASSVGLAGNNEQFF. For the CDR3, the DNA is TGTGCCAGCAGCGTAGGACTAGCGGGAAACAATGAGCAGTTCTTC.

This clonotype has at least ten counts. V usage is TRBV20-1 and J usage is TRBJ2-7; D remains ambiguous. V was clipped by 2 bases and J by 3 bases, with 11 bases between them. The CDR3 totals 13 residues. Germline CDR1 DFQATT, CDR2 SNEGSKA (reference sequence). The DNA for the CDR3 is TGCAGTGCTAGATTGGGCGGAGACTACGAGCAGTACTTC. Encoded protein: CSARLGGDYEQYF.

This clonotype was recorded once. The V and J genes are TRBV7-2 and TRBJ2-1; D is possibly TRBD2 (5 bases). The CDR3 runs to 15 residues. Germline V gene data show CDR1 as SGHTA and CDR2 as FQGNSA. V gave up 6 bases and J gave up 4 bases, with 16 bases separating them. CDR3 coding DNA: TGTGCCAGCAGGCCTAAAGGACTCCGATACAATGAGCAGTTCTTC. Encoded protein: CASRPKGLRYNEQFF.

A few counts support this clonotype. The J gene is TRBJ2-4, the V gene TRBV12-3 or TRBV12-4, with no clear D. Between the trimmed V and J ends, which lost 6 bases and 1 base, there was a span of 13 bases. This CDR3 is 15 amino acids long. The CDR3 loop is CASSPGALAKNIQYF. The CDR3 DNA follows: TGTGCCAGCAGCCCTGGTGCCTTGGCCAAAAACATTCAGTACTTC.

The V call is TRBV29-1, the J call TRBJ2-7, with a tentative D call TRBD2 (5 bases). The V gene's germline CDR1 is SQVTM and CDR2 ANQGSEA. The ends were cut back, 4 bases at V and 0 bases at J, with 10 bases in the middle. This CDR3 is 13 amino acids long. The CDR3 is CSVGRISSYEQYF. CDR3 nucleotide sequence: TGCAGCGTTGGGAGGATTTCCTCCTACGAGCAGTACTTC.

The count of this clonotype is one. This chain links TRBV7-9 with TRBJ2-5; unclear D gene. The V and J ends lost 1 base and 5 bases respectively, with 14 bases between them. Per the germline V gene, CDR1 is SEHNR and CDR2 is FQNEAQ (reference sequence). The CDR3 is 15 residues long. The DNA of the CDR3 is TGTGCCAGCAGCTTAGGGGCCGGCGTCAGGGAGACCCAGTACTTC. It codes for CASSLGAGVRETQYF.

J is TRBJ1-1 and V is TRBV20-1; tentative D call: TRBD1 (5 bases). Germline-derived CDR1 and CDR2 are DFQATT and SNEGSKA (reference sequence). The CDR3 spans 12 residues. The V gene lost 3 bases and the J gene lost 6 bases, with 11 bases spanning the gap. For the CDR3, the DNA is TGCAGTGCTAGTGGGACTAAGCCTGAAGCTTTCTTT. Translating gives CSASGTKPEAFF.

The chain couples TRBV4-3 to TRBJ2-7, with TRBD2 as a possible D gene (5 bases). Germline CDR1 and CDR2: LGHNA and YSLEER. V was cut by 1 base and J by 0 bases, with 16 bases left in between. This CDR3 contains 17 residues. The CDR3 DNA reads as TGCGCCAGCAGCCAAGGAAGGGCGAGGGCAGTCTCCTACGAGCAGTACTTC. Residues: CASSQGRARAVSYEQYF.

This clonotype was found a few times. This chain joins TRBV29-1 and TRBJ1-1; the D gene is possibly TRBD1 (6 bases). V was cut by 4 bases and J by 1 base, with 13 bases left in between. The CDR3 runs 14 residues. The germline gives CDR1 SQVTM, CDR2 ANQGSEA. CDR3 bases: TGCAGCGTTGTAGTTATGGGGGCGAACACTGAAGCTTTCTTT. Its translation: CSVVVMGANTEAFF.

This clonotype was detected ten times or more. The genes are TRBV10-3 and TRBJ1-1; no clear D. Germline V gene sequence: CDR1 ENHRY, CDR2 SYGVKD. Trimming left V 4 bases short and J 5 bases short, with 11 bases between. This CDR3 is built from 13 residues. The CDR3 DNA reads TGTGCCATCAGTGTTCCGGGCGGGACTGAAGCTTTCTTT. It yields the protein CAISVPGGTEAFF.

The V call is TRBV6-5, the J call TRBJ2-4; tentatively, D is TRBD2 (6 bases). The germline gives CDR1 MNHEY, CDR2 SVGAGI. Trimming cost V 4 bases and J 4 bases, with 23 bases left between them. The CDR3 length is 18 residues. CDR3 sequence: CASSSGTPSTLAKNIQYF. The CDR3 DNA follows: TGTGCCAGCAGTTCCGGAACTCCGTCTACACTAGCTAAAAACATTCAGTACTTC.

This clonotype was counted many times. This chain joins TRBV6-1 and TRBJ1-1; D is ambiguous. The CDR3 contains 14 residues. Looked up from germline, CDR1 is MNHNS and CDR2 is SASEGT. Between the trimmed V and J ends, which lost 6 bases and 2 bases, there was a span of 13 bases. CDR3 DNA: TGTGCCAGCAGCCGAGGGCAAATTAACACTGAAGCTTTCTTT. Encoded protein: CASSRGQINTEAFF.

This sequence joins TRBV20-1 and TRBJ2-1; D assignment may be TRBD1 or TRBD2 (6 bases each). Deletions cut 3 bases from V and 10 bases from J, with 13 bases between. Germline CDR1 DFQATT, CDR2 SNEGSKA (reference sequence). The CDR3 consists of 12 residues. CDR3 region: CSASSRGGEQFF. In DNA, the CDR3 is TGCAGTGCTAGTTCCCGAGGGGGGGAGCAGTTCTTC.

The chain recombines TRBV20-1 with TRBJ1-2, with D possibly being TRBD1 (5 bases). Germline CDR1 is DFQATT and CDR2 is SNEGSKA (reference sequence). Deletions cut 3 bases from V and 12 bases from J, with 11 bases between. The CDR3 sequence is 10 residues long. The CDR3 DNA reads as TGCAGTGCTAGCGGGGGAGAAAACACCTTC. It encodes CSASGGENTF.

The CDR3 DNA sequence: TGTACCAGCAGTCCGACAACAGCGAACACCGGGGAGCTGTTTTTT. This sequence encodes CTSSPTTANTGELFF. This chain connects TRBV7-2 to TRBJ2-2; D not resolved. This CDR3 has 15 amino acids. Germline CDR1 is SGHTA and CDR2 is FQGNSA. The V gene lost 6 bases and the J gene lost 0 bases, with 11 bases spanning the gap.